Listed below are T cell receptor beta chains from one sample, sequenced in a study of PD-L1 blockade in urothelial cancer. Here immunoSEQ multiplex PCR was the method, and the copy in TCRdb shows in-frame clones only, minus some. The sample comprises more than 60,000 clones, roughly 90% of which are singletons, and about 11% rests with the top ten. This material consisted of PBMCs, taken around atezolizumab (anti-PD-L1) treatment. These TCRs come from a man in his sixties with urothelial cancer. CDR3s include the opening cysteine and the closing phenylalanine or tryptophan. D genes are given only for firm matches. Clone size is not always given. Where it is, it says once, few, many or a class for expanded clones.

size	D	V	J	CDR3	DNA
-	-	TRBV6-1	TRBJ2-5	CASSGPGVGETQYF	TGTGCCAGCAGTGGCCCCGGGGTCGGTGAGACCCAGTACTTC
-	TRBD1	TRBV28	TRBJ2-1	CASSSAGQGYNEQFF	TGTGCCAGCAGCTCGGCCGGACAGGGCTACAATGAGCAGTTCTTC
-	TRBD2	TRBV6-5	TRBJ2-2	CASTKGGQAAGELFF	TGTGCCAGCACCAAGGGAGGGCAGGCGGCCGGGGAGCTGTTTTTT
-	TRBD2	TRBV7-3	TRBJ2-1	CASSSPGLAGVGEQFF	TGTGCCAGCAGCTCGCCGGGACTAGCGGGGGTCGGGGAGCAGTTCTTC
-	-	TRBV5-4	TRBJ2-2	CASSLDHNPNTGELFF	TGTGCCAGCAGCTTGGATCACAATCCGAACACCGGGGAGCTGTTTTTT
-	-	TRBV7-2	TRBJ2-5	CASSLRSGQQETQYF	TGTGCCAGCAGCTTACGGTCAGGGCAACAAGAGACCCAGTACTTC
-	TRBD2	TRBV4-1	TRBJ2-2	CASSQGPGLAVGRQNTGELFF	TGCGCCAGCAGCCAAGGTCCGGGACTAGCGGTCGGGCGTCAAAACACCGGGGAGCTGTTTTTT
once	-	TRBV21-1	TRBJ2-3	CASCHGGRAGGDTQYF	TGTGCCAGCTGTCATGGCGGGAGGGCCGGTGGAGATACGCAGTATTTT
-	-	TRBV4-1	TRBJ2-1	CASSLLSQNEQFF	TGCGCCAGCAGCCTTCTATCACAGAATGAGCAGTTCTTC
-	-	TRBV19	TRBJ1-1	CASSIIRSLRNTEAFF	TGTGCCAGTAGTATAATTCGAAGCCTCCGTAACACTGAAGCTTTCTTT
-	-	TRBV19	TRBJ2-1	CASSTRGYNEQFF	TGTGCCAGTAGTACCAGGGGTTACAATGAGCAGTTCTTC
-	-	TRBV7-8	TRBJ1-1	CASSFSRDTEAFF	TGTGCCAGCAGCTTCAGCCGGGACACTGAAGCTTTCTTT
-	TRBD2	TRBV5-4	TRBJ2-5	CASSSIDSGRAAETQYF	TGTGCCAGCAGCTCGATTGACAGCGGGAGGGCCGCAGAGACCCAGTACTTC
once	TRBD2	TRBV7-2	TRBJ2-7	CASSPQLAGQGEQYF	TGTGCCAGCAGCCCGCAACTAGCGGGGCAGGGGGAGCAGTACTTC
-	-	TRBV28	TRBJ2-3	CASSRTNLRSDTQYF	TGTGCCAGCAGTCGGACAAATCTTAGGTCGGATACGCAGTATTTT
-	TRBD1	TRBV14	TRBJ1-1	CASSHLGQGNTEAFF	TGTGCCAGCAGCCACCTCGGACAGGGGAACACTGAAGCTTTCTTT
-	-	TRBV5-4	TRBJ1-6	CASRPSGIYNSPLHF	TGTGCCAGCAGGCCCTCAGGGATCTATAATTCACCCCTCCACTTT
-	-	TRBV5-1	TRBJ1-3	CASSLDRDGNTIYF	TGCGCCAGCAGCTTGGACAGAGACGGAAACACCATATATTTT
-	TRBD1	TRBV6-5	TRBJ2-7	CASSYDRGPYEQYF	TGTGCCAGCAGTTACGACAGGGGTCCCTACGAGCAGTACTTC
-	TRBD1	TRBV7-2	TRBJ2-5	CASSRDREETQYF	TGTGCCAGCAGCAGAGACAGGGAAGAGACCCAGTACTTC
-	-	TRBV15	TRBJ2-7	CATSRDRGASYEQYF	TGTGCCACCAGCAGAGATCGGGGGGCCTCCTACGAGCAGTACTTC
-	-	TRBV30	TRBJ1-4	CAWRPRGRDEKLFF	TGTGCCTGGAGACCACGAGGGAGGGATGAAAAACTGTTTTTT
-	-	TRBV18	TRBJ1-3	CASSPAIQGLGNTIYF	TGTGCCAGCTCACCGGCCATTCAGGGGCTTGGAAACACCATATATTTT
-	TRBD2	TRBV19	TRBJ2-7	CASSIMTSGNYEQYF	TGTGCCAGTAGTATCATGACTAGCGGGAACTACGAGCAGTACTTC
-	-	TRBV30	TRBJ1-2	CAWGPVRGYTF	TGTGCCTGGGGGCCGGTTCGTGGCTACACCTTC
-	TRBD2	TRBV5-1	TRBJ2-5	CASSLRTSGGARETQYF	TGCGCCAGCAGCCTGCGGACTAGCGGGGGGGCTCGTGAGACCCAGTACTTC
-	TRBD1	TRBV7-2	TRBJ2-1	CASSLAGQGFDEQFF	TGTGCCAGCAGCTTAGCGGGACAGGGGTTCGATGAGCAGTTCTTC
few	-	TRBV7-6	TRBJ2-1	CASSLSGTYNEQFF	TGTGCCAGCAGCCTCTCCGGGACCTACAATGAGCAGTTCTTC
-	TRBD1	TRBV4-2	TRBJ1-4	CASSRDRGEKLFF	TGTGCCAGCAGCCGGGACAGGGGGGAAAAACTATTTTTT
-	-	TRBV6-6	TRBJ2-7	CASSYSDRTIPYEQYF	TGTGCCAGCAGTTATTCAGACAGGACCATACCCTACGAGCAGTACTTC
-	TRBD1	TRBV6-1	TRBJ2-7	CASSEWGTGSYEQYF	TGTGCCAGCAGTGAATGGGGGACAGGGTCCTACGAGCAGTACTTC
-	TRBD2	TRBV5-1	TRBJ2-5	CASTTAAGGGQETQYF	TGCGCCAGCACTACAGCCGCGGGGGGGGGACAAGAGACCCAGTACTTC
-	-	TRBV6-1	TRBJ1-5	CASSEDGRGLNQPQHF	TGTGCCAGCAGTGAAGACGGGAGGGGCTTAAATCAGCCCCAGCATTTT
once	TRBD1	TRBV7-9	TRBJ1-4	CASSPGGQAYEKLFF	TGTGCCAGCAGCCCTGGGGGACAGGCGTATGAAAAACTGTTTTTT
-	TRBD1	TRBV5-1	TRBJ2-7	CASKGTGETYEQYF	TGCGCCAGCAAAGGGACAGGCGAGACCTACGAGCAGTACTTC
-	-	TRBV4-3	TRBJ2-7	CASSQDPGSLYEQYF	TGCGCCAGCAGCCAAGATCCCGGGAGTCTTTACGAGCAGTACTTC
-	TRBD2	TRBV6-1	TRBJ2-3	CASSEDRWTSGRDTQYF	TGTGCCAGCAGTGAAGACCGTTGGACTAGCGGGAGGGACACGCAGTATTTT
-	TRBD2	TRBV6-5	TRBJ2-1	CASRGLAGGYNEQFF	TGTGCCAGCAGGGGGTTAGCGGGGGGGTACAATGAGCAGTTCTTC
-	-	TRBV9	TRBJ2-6	CASSPLGTSGANVLTF	TGTGCCAGCAGCCCTCTCGGGACTTCTGGGGCCAACGTCCTGACTTTC
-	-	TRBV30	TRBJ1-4	CAWSWGLSTNEKLFF	TGTGCCTGGAGCTGGGGGCTATCAACTAATGAAAAACTGTTTTTT
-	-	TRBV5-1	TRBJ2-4	CASSPGTLKNIQYF	TGCGCCAGCAGCCCCGGGACACTAAAAAACATTCAGTACTTC
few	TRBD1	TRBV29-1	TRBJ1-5	CSARTGGSQPQHF	TGCAGCGCCAGGACAGGGGGAAGTCAGCCCCAGCATTTT
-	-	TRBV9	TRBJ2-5	CASSLSLGPEETQYF	TGTGCCAGCAGCCTTTCCCTAGGCCCTGAAGAGACCCAGTACTTC
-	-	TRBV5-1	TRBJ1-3	CASSLNGVSGNTIYF	TGCGCCAGCAGTTTGAACGGGGTCTCTGGAAACACCATATATTTT
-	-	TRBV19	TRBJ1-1	CASSILNSLAPEAFF	TGTGCCAGTAGTATATTAAACAGCCTAGCCCCTGAAGCTTTCTTT
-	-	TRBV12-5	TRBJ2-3	CASGLIGQSTDTQYF	TGTGCTAGTGGTTTGATAGGACAGAGCACAGATACGCAGTATTTT
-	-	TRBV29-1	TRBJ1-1	CSVAGGRAEAFF	TGCAGCGTCGCCGGGGGTCGGGCTGAAGCTTTCTTT
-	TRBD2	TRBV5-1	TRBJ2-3	CASSSRLAGVTDTQYF	TGCGCCAGCAGCAGCAGACTAGCGGGGGTTACGGATACGCAGTATTTT
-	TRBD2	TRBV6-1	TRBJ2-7	CASSGGREPYEQYF	TGTGCCAGCAGTGGGGGGAGGGAGCCCTACGAGCAGTACTTC
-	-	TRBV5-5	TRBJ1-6	CASSNGFGSPLHF	TGTGCCAGCTCAAATGGTTTCGGTTCACCCCTCCACTTT
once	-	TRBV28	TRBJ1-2	CASSFRTPAGAGYTF	TGTGCCAGCAGTTTCCGGACCCCCGCGGGCGCTGGCTACACCTTC
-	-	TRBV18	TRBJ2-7	CASSASGWDEQYF	TGTGCCAGCTCGGCAAGCGGGTGGGACGAGCAGTACTTC
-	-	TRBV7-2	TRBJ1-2	CASTLRGGGAYGYTF	TGTGCCAGCACCCTTAGAGGGGGGGGCGCCTATGGCTACACCTTC
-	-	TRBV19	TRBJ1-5	CASSIIGGVGQPQHF	TGTGCCAGTAGTATCATCGGTGGAGTTGGGCAGCCCCAGCATTTT
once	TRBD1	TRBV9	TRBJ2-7	CASSSPIDGQGADEQYF	TGTGCCAGCAGCTCTCCAATCGACGGGCAGGGGGCTGACGAGCAGTACTTC